There are many counts of the clone carrying this TCR beta chain. The data were obtained in a study of human T cells and chemical hapten exposure. Study context: Each week of the roughly 24-week study, patients had diphenylcyclopropenone applied to the scalp.

Noted time point: pre-sensitization, week 0. Sample treatment: therapeutic diphenylcyclopropenone sensitization with weekly scalp DPC. This CDR3 contains 16 residues. V shed 5 bases and J shed 3 bases, with 18 bases lying between them. CDR1 KGHDR and CDR2 SFDVKD come from the germline V gene. TCRdb itself ran the RACE reads through MiXCR, one entry per CDR3 protein. The table has around 300,000 distinct CDR3 sequences, 5.5% seen once; the top ten hold 7% to 10%. The sequencing here drew on whole blood, taken in connection with sensitization to the hapten diphenylcyclopropenone (DPC). The V gene is TRBV24-1, the J gene TRBJ1-1; D remains unclear. The TCR comes from a woman aged 18-35 years with alopecia areata. Some clones in this sample may be carry-over from other donors' samples. CDR3 nucleotide sequence: TGTGCCACCAGTGCCCTGGTCAGCCTTATGTACACTGAAGCTTTCTTT. Translating it yields CATSALVSLMYTEAFF.